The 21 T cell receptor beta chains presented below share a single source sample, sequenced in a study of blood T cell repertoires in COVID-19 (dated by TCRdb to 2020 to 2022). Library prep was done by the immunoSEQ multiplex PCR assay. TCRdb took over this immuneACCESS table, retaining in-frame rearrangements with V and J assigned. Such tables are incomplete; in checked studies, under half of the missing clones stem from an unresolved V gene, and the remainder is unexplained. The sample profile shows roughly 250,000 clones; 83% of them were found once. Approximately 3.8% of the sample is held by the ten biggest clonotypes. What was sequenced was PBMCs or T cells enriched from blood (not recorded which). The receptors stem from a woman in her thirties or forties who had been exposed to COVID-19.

The CDR3 loop reads CASSLGWDSQETQYF. The CDR3 DNA follows: TGTGCCAGCAGCTTAGGGTGGGACAGCCAAGAGACCCAGTACTTC. The chain recombines TRBV7-9 with TRBJ2-5, with TRBD1 matching over 7 bases. The trim removed 1 base at V and 1 base at J, leaving 3 bases unmatched. CDR1 SEHNR and CDR2 FQNEAQ come from the germline V gene (reference sequence). CDR3 size: 15 residues. The full variable domain, its missing parts supplied by reference TRBV7-9 and TRBJ2-5, is DTGVSQNPRHKITKRGQNVTFRCDPISEHNRLYWYRQTLGQGPEFLTYFQNEAQLEKSRLLSDRFSAERPKGSFSTLEIQRTEQGDSAMYLCASSLGWDSQETQYFGPGTRLLVL.

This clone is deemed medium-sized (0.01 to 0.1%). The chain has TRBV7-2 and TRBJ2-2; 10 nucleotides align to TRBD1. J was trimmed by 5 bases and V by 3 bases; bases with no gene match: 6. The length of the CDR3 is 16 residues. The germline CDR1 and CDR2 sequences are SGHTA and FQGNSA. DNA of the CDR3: TGTGCCAGCAGCTTTGCAGGGACAGGGGTTACCGGGGAGCTGTTTTTT. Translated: CASSFAGTGVTGELFF.

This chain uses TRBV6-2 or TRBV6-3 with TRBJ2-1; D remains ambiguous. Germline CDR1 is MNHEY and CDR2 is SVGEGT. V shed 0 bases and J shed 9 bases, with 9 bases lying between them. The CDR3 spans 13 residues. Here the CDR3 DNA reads TGTGCCAGCAGTTACTCTTCCGTTCGTGAGCAGTTCTTC. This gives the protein CASSYSSVREQFF.

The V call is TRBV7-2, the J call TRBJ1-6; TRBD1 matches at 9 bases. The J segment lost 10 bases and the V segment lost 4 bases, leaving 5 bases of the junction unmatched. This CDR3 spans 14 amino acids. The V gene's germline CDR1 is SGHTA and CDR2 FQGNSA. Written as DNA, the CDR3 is TGTGCCAGCAGCTCACCGGGACAGGGATCACCCCTCCACTTT. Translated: CASSSPGQGSPLHF.

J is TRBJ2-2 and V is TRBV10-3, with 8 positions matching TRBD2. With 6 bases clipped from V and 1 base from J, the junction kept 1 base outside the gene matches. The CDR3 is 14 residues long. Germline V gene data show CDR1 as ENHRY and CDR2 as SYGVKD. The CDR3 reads CAIRSGGNTGELFF. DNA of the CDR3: TGTGCCATCAGGAGCGGGGGGAACACCGGGGAGCTGTTTTTT.

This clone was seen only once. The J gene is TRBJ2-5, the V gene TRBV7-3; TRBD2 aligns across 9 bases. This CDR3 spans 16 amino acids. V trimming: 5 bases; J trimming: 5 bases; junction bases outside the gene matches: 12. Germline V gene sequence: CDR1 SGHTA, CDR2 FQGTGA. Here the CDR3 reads CASSLLGRGGVETQYF. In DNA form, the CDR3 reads TGTGCCAGCAGCCTCCTCGGGCGGGGGGGCGTTGAGACCCAGTACTTC.

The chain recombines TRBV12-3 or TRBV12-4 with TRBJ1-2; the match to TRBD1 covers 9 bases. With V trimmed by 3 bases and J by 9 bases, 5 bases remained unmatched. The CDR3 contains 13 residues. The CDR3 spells CASSFTGGSSYTF. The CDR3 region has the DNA TGTGCCAGCAGTTTTACAGGGGGCTCAAGCTACACCTTC.

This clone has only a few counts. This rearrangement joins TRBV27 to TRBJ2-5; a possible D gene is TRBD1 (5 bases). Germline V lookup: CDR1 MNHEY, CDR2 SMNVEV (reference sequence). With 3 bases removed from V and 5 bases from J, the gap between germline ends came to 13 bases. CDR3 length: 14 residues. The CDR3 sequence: CASSFQGKWETQYF. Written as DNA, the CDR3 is TGTGCCAGCAGTTTTCAGGGAAAGTGGGAGACCCAGTACTTC.

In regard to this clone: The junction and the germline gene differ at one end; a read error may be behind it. The CDR3 bases are TGTGCTAGCAGCCCTGGACTAGCGGGGGGGCGGTACGAGCAGTACTTC. As protein: CASSPGLAGGRYEQYF. The V call is TRBV7-7, the J call TRBJ2-7; TRBD2 aligns across 15 bases. Germline V lookup: CDR1 SSHAT, CDR2 FNYEAQ (reference sequence). The CDR3 totals 16 residues.

The CDR3: CASSLRRPRGLAGRTDTQYF. The CDR3 DNA is TGTGCCAGCAGTTTAAGGAGGCCAAGGGGACTAGCGGGGCGCACAGATACGCAGTATTTT. The chain carries TRBV27 and TRBJ2-3, with 13 bases lining up with TRBD2. Losses at the gene ends were 2 bases for V and 1 base for J; bases not matched to a gene: 12. This CDR3 spans 20 amino acids. CDR1 and CDR2 from the germline V gene are MNHEY and SMNVEV (reference sequence).

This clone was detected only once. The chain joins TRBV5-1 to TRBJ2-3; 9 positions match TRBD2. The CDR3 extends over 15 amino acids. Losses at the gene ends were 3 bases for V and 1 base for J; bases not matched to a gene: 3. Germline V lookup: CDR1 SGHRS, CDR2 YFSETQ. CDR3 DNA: TGCGCCAGCAGCTCTAGCGGGGAGCGCACAGATACGCAGTATTTT. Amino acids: CASSSSGERTDTQYF.

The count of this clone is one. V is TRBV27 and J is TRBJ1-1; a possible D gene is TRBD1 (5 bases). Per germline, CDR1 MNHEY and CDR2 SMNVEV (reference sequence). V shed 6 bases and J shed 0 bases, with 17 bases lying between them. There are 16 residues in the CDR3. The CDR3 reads CASRPRTGEMNTEAFF. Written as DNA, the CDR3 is TGTGCCAGCAGGCCCCGAACGGGGGAGATGAACACTGAAGCTTTCTTT.

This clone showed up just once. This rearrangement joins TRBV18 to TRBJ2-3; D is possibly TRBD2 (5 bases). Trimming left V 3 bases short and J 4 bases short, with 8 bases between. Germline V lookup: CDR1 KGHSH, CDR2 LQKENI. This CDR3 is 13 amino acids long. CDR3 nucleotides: TGTGCCAGCTCACCCCGGGGAGCAGATACGCAGTATTTT. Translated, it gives CASSPRGADTQYF.

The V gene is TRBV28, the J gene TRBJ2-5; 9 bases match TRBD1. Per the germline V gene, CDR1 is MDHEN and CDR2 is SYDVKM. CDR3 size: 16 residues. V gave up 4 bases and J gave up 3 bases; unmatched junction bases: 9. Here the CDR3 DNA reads TGTGCCAGCAGTTCCATCTTTGGACAGGGGAAAGAGACCCAGTACTTC. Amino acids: CASSSIFGQGKETQYF.

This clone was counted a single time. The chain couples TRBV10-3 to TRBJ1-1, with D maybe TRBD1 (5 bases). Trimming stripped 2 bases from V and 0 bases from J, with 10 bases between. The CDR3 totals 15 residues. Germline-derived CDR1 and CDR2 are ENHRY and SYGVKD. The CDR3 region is CAISETTEMNTEAFF. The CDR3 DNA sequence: TGTGCCATCAGTGAGACGACAGAGATGAACACTGAAGCTTTCTTT.

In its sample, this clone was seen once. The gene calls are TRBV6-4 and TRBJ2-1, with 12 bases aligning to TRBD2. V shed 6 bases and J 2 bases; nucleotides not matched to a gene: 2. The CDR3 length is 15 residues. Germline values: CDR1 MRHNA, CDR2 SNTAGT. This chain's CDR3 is CASSGTSGPYNEQFF. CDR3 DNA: TGTGCCAGCAGCGGGACTAGCGGGCCCTACAATGAGCAGTTCTTC.

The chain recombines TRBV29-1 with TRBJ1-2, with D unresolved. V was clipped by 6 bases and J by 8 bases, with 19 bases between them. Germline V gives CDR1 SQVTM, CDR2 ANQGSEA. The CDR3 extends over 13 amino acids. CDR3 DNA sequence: TGCAGCGTAGAGGGTGTGGGATCAGGAGGCTACACCTTC. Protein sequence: CSVEGVGSGGYTF.

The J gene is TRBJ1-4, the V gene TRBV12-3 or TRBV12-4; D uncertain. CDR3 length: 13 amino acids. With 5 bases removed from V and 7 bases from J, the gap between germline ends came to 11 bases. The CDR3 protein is CASSQNGGEKLFF. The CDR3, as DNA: TGTGCCAGCAGTCAAAACGGAGGTGAAAAACTGTTTTTT.

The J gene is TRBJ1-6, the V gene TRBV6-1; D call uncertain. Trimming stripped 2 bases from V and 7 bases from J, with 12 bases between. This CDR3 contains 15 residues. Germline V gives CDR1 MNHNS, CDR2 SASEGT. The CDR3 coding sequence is TGTGCCAGCAGTGAAACAGCCTTGGGCAATTCACCCCTCCACTTT. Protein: CASSETALGNSPLHF.

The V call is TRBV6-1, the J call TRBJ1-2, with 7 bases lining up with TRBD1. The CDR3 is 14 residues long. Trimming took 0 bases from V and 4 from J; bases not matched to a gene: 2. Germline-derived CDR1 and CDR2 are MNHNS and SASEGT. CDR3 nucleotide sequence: TGTGCCAGCAGTGAAGCGGGACAGATCTATGGCTACACCTTC. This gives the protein CASSEAGQIYGYTF.

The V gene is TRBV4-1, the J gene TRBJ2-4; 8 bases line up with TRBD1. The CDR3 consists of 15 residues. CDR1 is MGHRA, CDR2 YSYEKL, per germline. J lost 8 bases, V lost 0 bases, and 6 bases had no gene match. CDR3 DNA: TGCGCCAGCAGCCAAGAAAGACAGGGGTGGGACATTCAGTACTTC. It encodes CASSQERQGWDIQYF.